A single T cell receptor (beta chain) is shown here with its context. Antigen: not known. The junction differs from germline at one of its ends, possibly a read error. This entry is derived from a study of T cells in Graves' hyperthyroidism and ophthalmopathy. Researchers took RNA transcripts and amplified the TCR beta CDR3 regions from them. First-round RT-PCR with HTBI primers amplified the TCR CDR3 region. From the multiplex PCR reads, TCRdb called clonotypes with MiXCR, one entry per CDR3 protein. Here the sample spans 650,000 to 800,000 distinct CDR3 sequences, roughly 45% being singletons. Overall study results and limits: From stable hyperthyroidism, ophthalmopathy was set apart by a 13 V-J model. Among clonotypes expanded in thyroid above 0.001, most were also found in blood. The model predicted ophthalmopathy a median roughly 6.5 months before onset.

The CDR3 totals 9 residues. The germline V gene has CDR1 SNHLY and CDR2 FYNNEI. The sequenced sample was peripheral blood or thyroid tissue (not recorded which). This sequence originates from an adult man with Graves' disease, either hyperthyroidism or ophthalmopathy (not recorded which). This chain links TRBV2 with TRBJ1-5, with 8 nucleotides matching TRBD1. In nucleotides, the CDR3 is TGTGCCAGCGGTAAACAGGGGGATTTT. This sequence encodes CASGKQGDF. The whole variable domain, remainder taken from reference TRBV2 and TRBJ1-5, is EPEVTQTPSHQVTQMGQEVILRCVPISNHLYFYWYRQILGQKVEFLVSFYNNEISEKSEIFDDQFSVERPDGSNFTLKIRSTKLEDSAMYFCASGKQGDFGDGTRLSIL.